The T cell receptor (beta chain) described here comes from a study of cytomegalovirus exposure and HLA in healthy donors. Study-wide background: A subsequent analysis stated that the roughly 130 validation repertoires were run on the same platform as the roughly 670 first-cohort repertoires.

There are 16 residues in the CDR3. Germline CDR1 reads MGHRA; CDR2 reads YSYEKL. Trimming took off 2 bases at V and 2 bases at J, with 14 bases between the two ends. The sample holds one count of this clone. The antigen remains undetermined. The study, taken as a whole, reports: The study flagged around 160 TCR beta chains as cytomegalovirus-associated.

Clones were sequenced by immunoSEQ multiplex PCR, and TCRdb holds only the in-frame ones, with some missing. Of 150,000 to 200,000 clones in the sample, about 85% are singletons; the top ten hold over 2%. This TCR derives from a man aged 25-45 years in good health and CMV-seropositive. This chain joins TRBV4-1 and TRBJ2-3; TRBD1 might be the D (6 bases). Sequencing was performed on PBMCs. The CDR3 region has the DNA TGCGCCAGCAGCCAATCCCCTCCAGGGGCCACAGATACGCAGTATTTT. Translated: CASSQSPPGATDTQYF.